This T cell receptor beta chain was identified during a study of CD8+CD57+ T cells in acquired aplastic anemia. Investigators profiled TCR beta VDJ and CDR3 from genomic DNA template. MiXCR, run by TCRdb on the reads, gives a single entry per CDR3 protein. The sample yields some 290,000 distinct CDR3 sequences, 55% to 60% seen once. Findings and caveats of the study: Patients and controls had CD8+ Simpson's diversity values that were not significantly distinct. Between patients and controls, about 30 CD8+ CDR3 sequences were found in common.

Concerning this clonotype: Its antigen is currently unknown.

Germline V gene data show CDR1 as LNHNV and CDR2 as YYDKDF (reference sequence). The CDR3 length is 14 residues. Between the trimmed V and J ends, which lost 0 bases and 2 bases, there was a span of 8 bases. The specimen was sorted CD4+, CD8+, or CD8+CD57+ T cells (not recorded which) from PBMCs. The genes are TRBV15 and TRBJ2-7; D is perhaps TRBD2 (5 bases). This sequence originates from a human donor with severe aplastic anemia or a healthy control (not recorded which). This CDR3 reads CATSREAGPYEQYF. The CDR3 bases are TGTGCCACCAGCAGAGAGGCGGGCCCCTACGAGCAGTACTTC.